The 19 T cell receptor beta chains below come from one sample, sequenced in a study of T-cell memory formation after mild COVID-19. TCRdb reprocessed the 5' RACE reads with MiXCR, giving one entry per CDR3 protein. This table has about 340,000 distinct CDR3 sequences, 10% to 15% appearing once. The specimen sequenced was PBMCs or a T cell subset sorted from them (not recorded which). The receptors derive from a man aged 18-30 years who had mild COVID-19 (a few samples of this study predate the infection). Cell type and time point are not known.

This clonotype was counted between two and nine times. The chain recombines TRBV28 with TRBJ2-7; 8 bases are a match to TRBD1. The junction had 9 bases not matched to a gene; V was cut back by 2 bases and J by 6 bases. This CDR3 contains 15 residues. Germline loops: CDR1 MDHEN, CDR2 SYDVKM. The CDR3 region is CASSLRGQGGLEQYV. DNA for the CDR3: TGTGCCAGCAGTTTAAGAGGACAGGGAGGTCTCGAGCAGTACGTC.

This clonotype was observed a handful of times. The chain joins TRBV12-5 to TRBJ2-5; 8 bases align to TRBD1. Germline lookup yields CDR1 LGHNT and CDR2 FRNRAP. CDR3 size: 13 residues. The ends lost 6 bases at V and 4 bases at J; junction bases unmatched: 4. CDR3 coding DNA: TGTGCTAGTGGGCCAGGGGGCACAGAGACCCAGTACTTC. Residues: CASGPGGTETQYF. The whole variable domain, remainder taken from reference TRBV12-5 and TRBJ2-5, is DARVTQTPRHKVTEMGQEVTMRCQPILGHNTVFWYRQTMMQGLELLAYFRNRAPLDDSGMPKDRFSAEMPDATLATLKIQPSEPRDSAVYFCASGPGGTETQYFGPGTRLLVL.

CDR3 sequence (DNA): TGTGCCAGCAGCCAAGAGGACGACCCGAGCTCCTACAATGAGCAGTTCTTC. It codes for CASSQEDDPSSYNEQFF. The V call is TRBV3-1, the J call TRBJ2-1; D ambiguous. CDR1 LGHDT and CDR2 YNNKEL come from the germline V gene (reference sequence). V was clipped by 0 bases and J by 0 bases, with 12 bases between them. This CDR3 is 17 amino acids long.

There are a few counts of this clonotype. The chain is built from TRBV28 and TRBJ2-7; 9 nucleotides line up with TRBD1. The germline gives CDR1 MDHEN, CDR2 SYDVKM. The CDR3 contains 16 residues. The ends lost 4 bases at V and 5 bases at J; junction bases unmatched: 12. CDR3 nucleotides: TGTGCCAGCAGTTCGATCGGACAGGGGCTCCGGGACGAGCAGTACGTC. Protein: CASSSIGQGLRDEQYV.

This clonotype was recorded a few times. The chain couples TRBV7-9 to TRBJ1-2; D gene ambiguous. The CDR3 extends over 15 amino acids. Between the trimmed V and J ends, which lost 2 bases and 7 bases, there was a span of 17 bases. CDR1 is SEHNR and CDR2 is FQNEAQ in the germline V gene (reference sequence). This chain's CDR3 is CASSLPQNLLGGYTF. Written as DNA, the CDR3 is TGTGCCAGCAGCTTACCCCAAAATCTCCTTGGTGGCTACACCTTC.

The chain uses TRBV20-1 and TRBJ2-7; TRBD1 or TRBD2 may be the D gene (5 bases each). Germline values: CDR1 DFQATT, CDR2 SNEGSKA (reference sequence). CDR3 length: 11 residues. Trimming left V 6 bases short and J 6 bases short, with 12 bases between. CDR3 DNA: TGCAGTGCCCAGGGACGGGGCGAGCAGTACTTC. Encoded protein: CSAQGRGEQYF.

This chain links TRBV6-6 with TRBJ1-5, with TRBD1 as a possible D gene (5 bases). CDR1 and CDR2 from the germline V gene are MNHNY and SVGAGI (reference sequence). The CDR3 totals 18 residues. V shed 2 bases and J shed 2 bases, with 19 bases lying between them. CDR3 protein: CASSYGGGLTCGNQPQHF. In DNA, the CDR3 is TGTGCCAGCAGTTACGGGGGGGGACTTACCTGTGGCAATCAGCCCCAGCATTTT.

This clonotype was detected only a few times. The chain employs TRBV27 and TRBJ2-3, with D perhaps TRBD2 (6 bases). This CDR3 contains 15 residues. Germline CDR1 and CDR2: MNHEY and SMNVEV (reference sequence). Trimming removed 6 bases at V and 4 bases at J, with 17 bases between. The CDR3 DNA is TGTGCCAGCAGGGGACTCCAGTCGGTGCCAGATACGCAGTATTTT. Protein product: CASRGLQSVPDTQYF.

This clonotype was detected a few times. The chain's CDR3 is CASSLVGQRYSPLHF. CDR3 bases: TGTGCCAGCAGCTTAGTCGGGCAGAGATATTCACCCCTCCACTTT. The V and J genes are TRBV11-2 and TRBJ1-6, with D hard to call. Germline CDR1 is SGHAT and CDR2 is FQNNGV. The V and J ends lost 1 base and 8 bases respectively, with 12 bases between them. The CDR3 consists of 15 residues.

The chain carries TRBV29-1 and TRBJ2-3, with D unresolved. The ends were cut back, 6 bases at V and 4 bases at J, with 20 bases in the middle. Per the germline V gene, CDR1 is SQVTM and CDR2 is ANQGSEA. CDR3 length: 15 residues. In nucleotides, the CDR3 is TGCAGCGTCCTTCAAACTGGACCAAAAGCAGATACGCAGTATTTT. The encoded protein is CSVLQTGPKADTQYF.

This clonotype occurred many times. V gene TRBV5-4 combines with J gene TRBJ1-4; a weak D match, TRBD1 (5 bases). Trimming pared 3 bases from V and 5 bases from J, leaving 14 bases between. The CDR3 runs 15 residues. The germline CDR1 and CDR2 sequences are SGHNT and YYREEE (reference sequence). DNA of the CDR3: TGTGCCAGCAGCTCCCGGAGTAGGGGAAATGAAAAACTGTTTTTT. Protein: CASSSRSRGNEKLFF.

The J gene is TRBJ2-1, the V gene TRBV28; 8 bases align to TRBD2. The CDR3 totals 16 residues. Trimming cost V 3 bases and J 4 bases; bases outside gene matches: 8. Looked up from germline, CDR1 is MDHEN and CDR2 is SYDVKM. CDR3 in amino acids: CASSLIGGGLYNEQFF. The DNA for the CDR3 is TGTGCCAGCAGTTTGATCGGCGGGGGGCTGTACAATGAGCAGTTCTTC.

This clonotype has just a few counts. The V and J genes are TRBV7-9 and TRBJ1-6; TRBD1 is a possible D gene (6 bases). Germline lookup yields CDR1 SEHNR and CDR2 FQNEAQ (reference sequence). The ends were cut back, 7 bases at V and 7 bases at J, with 14 bases in the middle. The CDR3 is 14 amino acids. The CDR3: CASMVTGLNSPLHF. The CDR3 DNA reads TGTGCCAGCATGGTGACAGGCCTAAATTCACCCCTCCACTTT.

CDR3 sequence reads: CASSLARRGNEQFF. CDR3 bases: TGTGCCAGCAGCTTAGCAAGGCGCGGAAATGAGCAGTTCTTC. The J gene is TRBJ2-1, the V gene TRBV7-2, with unresolved D. The V gene lost 0 bases and the J gene lost 7 bases, with 10 bases spanning the gap. Germline CDR1 and CDR2: SGHTA and FQGNSA. The CDR3 spans 14 residues.

This clonotype was detected a few times. The chain links TRBV6-5 to TRBJ2-1; D is unresolved. V was shortened by 0 bases and J by 10 bases, with 10 bases between the two germline ends. CDR1 and CDR2 (germline): MNHEY, SVGAGI. This CDR3 is 13 amino acids long. The chain's CDR3 is CASSYSPQSEQFF. In DNA form, the CDR3 reads TGTGCCAGCAGTTACTCACCGCAGTCAGAGCAGTTCTTC.

This clonotype has ten or more counts. The gene calls are TRBV5-1 and TRBJ2-7; D is unresolved. The CDR3 runs 14 residues. Germline CDR1 is SGHRS and CDR2 is YFSETQ. V lost 0 bases and J 3 bases, leaving 10 bases between the germline ends. CDR3 residues: CASSLAGPLYEQYF. For the CDR3, the DNA is TGCGCCAGCAGCTTGGCAGGACCCCTCTACGAGCAGTACTTC.

This clonotype has a handful of counts. This chain connects TRBV28 to TRBJ2-3, with TRBD2 as a possible D gene (5 bases). Germline CDR1 MDHEN, CDR2 SYDVKM. This CDR3 contains 14 residues. V dropped 6 bases and J dropped 3 bases, with 13 bases sitting between them. Here the CDR3 reads CASRTSDSTDTQYF. CDR3 coding DNA: TGTGCCAGCAGAACCTCGGACTCAACAGATACGCAGTATTTT. Drawing the rest from reference TRBV28 and TRBJ2-3, the complete variable domain is DVKVTQSSRYLVKRTGEKVFLECVQDMDHENMFWYRQDPGLGLRLIYFSYDVKMKEKGDIPEGYSVSREKKERFSLILESASTNQTSMYLCASRTSDSTDTQYFGPGTRLTVL.

J is TRBJ2-5 and V is TRBV28; 7 nucleotides line up with TRBD2. The CDR3 totals 13 residues. In germline, CDR1 is MDHEN, CDR2 SYDVKM. The J segment lost 1 base and the V segment lost 10 bases, leaving 6 bases of the junction unmatched. In DNA form, the CDR3 reads TGTGCCACCCAATCGGGGGGCCAAGAGACCCAGTACTTC. Translated, it gives CATQSGGQETQYF.

The V and J genes are TRBV29-1 and TRBJ1-4; 8 bases are shared with TRBD1. The CDR3 consists of 13 residues. CDR1 is SQVTM, CDR2 ANQGSEA, per germline. V lost 8 bases, J lost 6 bases, and 8 bases stayed unmatched. CDR3 sequence: CSYSGQGDEKLFF. CDR3 nucleotide sequence: TGCAGCTATTCAGGACAGGGAGATGAAAAACTGTTTTTT.